This is a list of T cell receptor beta chains from one sample in a study of blood T cells in healthy people across ages. MiXCR was run by TCRdb on the 5' RACE reads, yielding one entry per CDR3 protein. The sample lists some 800,000 distinct CDR3 sequences; 40% to 50% were seen once. Material for sequencing was blood. The receptors derive from a man between 60 and 70 years old in good health. Each CDR3 is given with its conserved first and last residue. D genes are given only for firm matches. Some rows have no size entry. The others give once, few or many, or a class for an expanded clone.

>TRBV11-2|few|TRBD1|TRBJ2-7
CASSSGTGDYYEQYF
TGTGCCAGCAGCTCCGGGACAGGGGATTACTACGAGCAGTACTTC
>TRBV13|once|-|TRBJ1-1
CASSFPTVNTEAFF
TGTGCCAGCAGCTTCCCGACGGTGAACACTGAAGCTTTCTTT
>TRBV5-1|few|-|TRBJ2-5
CASSLNGGQETQYF
TGCGCCAGCAGCTTGAACGGGGGACAAGAGACCCAGTACTTC
>TRBV29-1|few|-|TRBJ2-5
CSLRGGGETQYF
TGCAGCCTTAGGGGGGGGGGAGAGACCCAGTACTTC
>TRBV10-1|few|-|TRBJ2-3
CASSVIATDTQYF
TGCGCCAGCAGTGTAATTGCGACAGATACGCAGTATTTT
>TRBV11-3|few|-|TRBJ2-7
CASTPPDSSYEQYF
TGTGCCAGCACCCCCCCAGACAGCTCCTACGAGCAGTACTTC
>TRBV9|-|-|TRBJ2-1
CASSVGGDFYNEQFF
TGTGCCAGCAGCGTAGGGGGAGACTTCTACAATGAGCAGTTCTTC
>TRBV20-1|few|TRBD1|TRBJ2-7
CSAPRQGAGYEQYF
TGCAGTGCTCCTCGACAGGGGGCGGGCTACGAGCAGTACTTC
>TRBV20-1|-|TRBD1|TRBJ1-5
CSARPPRGQGQPQHF
TGCAGTGCTAGACCCCCGAGGGGGCAAGGCCAGCCCCAGCATTTT
>TRBV7-9|-|-|TRBJ1-1
CASSLVGIGNTEAFF
TGTGCCAGCAGCTTAGTGGGGATAGGAAACACTGAAGCTTTCTTT
>TRBV27|-|-|TRBJ2-3
CASSDDGGYTDTQYF
TGTGCCAGCAGCGATGACGGCGGATACACAGATACGCAGTATTTT
>TRBV2|-|-|TRBJ1-4
CASSVGGTNEKLFF
TGTGCCAGCAGTGTAGGGGGGACTAATGAAAAACTGTTTTTT
>TRBV4-3|-|-|TRBJ1-1
CASSQDLDSNTEAFF
TGCGCCAGCAGCCAAGATCTTGACAGCAACACTGAAGCTTTCTTT
>TRBV20-1|-|-|TRBJ1-6
CSARDWGDNSPLHF
TGCAGTGCTAGAGATTGGGGGGATAATTCACCCCTCCACTTT
>TRBV4-1|-|-|TRBJ1-4
CASSQGRPIRRNEKLFF
TGCGCCAGCAGCCAGGGACGGCCTATCCGCCGTAATGAAAAACTGTTTTTT
>TRBV30|-|TRBD2|TRBJ2-7
CAWSVTGGAYEQYF
TGTGCCTGGAGTGTAACCGGGGGGGCCTACGAGCAGTACTTC
>TRBV28|few|-|TRBJ2-7
CASSPLTMTALPYEQYF
TGTGCCAGCAGTCCTCTAACTATGACAGCCCTTCCCTACGAGCAGTACTTC
>TRBV4-3|-|TRBD1|TRBJ1-2
CASSQSGTTGHGYTF
TGCGCCAGCAGCCAATCCGGCACGACAGGGCATGGCTACACCTTC
>TRBV7-9|-|-|TRBJ1-2
CASSLQGFRGYTF
TGTGCCAGCAGCTTACAAGGATTTCGGGGCTACACCTTC
>TRBV4-3|-|TRBD1|TRBJ2-7
CASSHETGPPYEQYF
TGCGCCAGCAGCCACGAGACAGGGCCTCCCTACGAGCAGTACTTC
>TRBV11-2|-|-|TRBJ2-4
CATGPRDPAKHIQYF
TGTGCCACAGGTCCACGGGATCCAGCCAAACACATTCAGTACTTC
>TRBV27|-|-|TRBJ2-1
CASGGPRNEQFF
TGTGCCAGCGGGGGACCACGCAATGAGCAGTTCTTC
>TRBV6-6|-|-|TRBJ2-2
CASSHDGGGTGELFF
TGTGCCAGCTCCCACGACGGTGGAGGCACCGGGGAGCTGTTTTTT
>TRBV20-1|-|-|TRBJ2-6
CSARDVGWPSGANVLTF
TGCAGTGCTAGAGATGTGGGCTGGCCCTCTGGGGCCAACGTCCTGACTTTC
>TRBV7-2|-|TRBD1|TRBJ2-4
CASSLPGQGATEEQYF
TGTGCCAGCAGCTTACCGGGACAGGGGGCAACGGAAGAGCAGTACTTC
>TRBV29-1|-|-|TRBJ2-1
CSVETGPQEEGRTSRSEQFF
TGCAGCGTTGAAACCGGACCACAAGAAGAAGGCCGGACCTCCCGTAGTGAGCAGTTCTTC
>TRBV4-3|-|-|TRBJ2-7
CASSQDAGGPYEQYF
TGCGCCAGCAGCCAAGACGCAGGGGGGCCCTACGAGCAGTACTTC
>TRBV29-1|-|TRBD2|TRBJ2-3
CSEREGSTDTQYF
TGCAGCGAAAGGGAGGGTAGCACAGATACGCAGTATTTT
>TRBV20-1|-|-|TRBJ1-2
CSARVSTSRGYTF
TGCAGTGCTAGAGTTTCAACCTCGAGAGGCTACACCTTC
>TRBV20-1|-|TRBD2|TRBJ2-1
CSAIARSQTSGNRYGWNEQFF
TGCAGTGCTATTGCTCGTTCCCAGACTAGCGGTAATCGCTATGGCTGGAATGAGCAGTTCTTC
>TRBV7-9|-|-|TRBJ2-7
CASSVIGEAGEQYF
TGTGCCAGCAGCGTAATAGGGGAGGCGGGCGAGCAGTACTTC
>TRBV20-1|-|-|TRBJ2-1
CSALTRAINNEQFF
TGCAGTGCTCTAACCCGGGCCATAAACAATGAGCAGTTCTTC
>TRBV7-2|once|TRBD1|TRBJ2-7
CASSSRQGCYEQYF
TGTGCCAGCAGCTCGAGACAGGGGTGCTACGAGCAGTACTTC